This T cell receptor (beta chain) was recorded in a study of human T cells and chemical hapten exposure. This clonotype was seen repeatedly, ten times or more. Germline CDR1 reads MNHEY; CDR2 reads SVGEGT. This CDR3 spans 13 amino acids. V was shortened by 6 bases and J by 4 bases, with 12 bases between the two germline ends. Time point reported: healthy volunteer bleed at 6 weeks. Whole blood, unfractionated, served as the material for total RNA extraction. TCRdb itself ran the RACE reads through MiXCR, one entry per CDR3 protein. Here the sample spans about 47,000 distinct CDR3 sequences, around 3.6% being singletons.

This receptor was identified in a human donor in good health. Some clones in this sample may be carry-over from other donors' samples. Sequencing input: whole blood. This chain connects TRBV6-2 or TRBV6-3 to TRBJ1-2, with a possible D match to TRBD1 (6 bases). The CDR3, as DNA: TGTGCCAGCAGCCCAACACAGGGCTATGGCTACACCTTC. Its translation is CASSPTQGYGYTF.